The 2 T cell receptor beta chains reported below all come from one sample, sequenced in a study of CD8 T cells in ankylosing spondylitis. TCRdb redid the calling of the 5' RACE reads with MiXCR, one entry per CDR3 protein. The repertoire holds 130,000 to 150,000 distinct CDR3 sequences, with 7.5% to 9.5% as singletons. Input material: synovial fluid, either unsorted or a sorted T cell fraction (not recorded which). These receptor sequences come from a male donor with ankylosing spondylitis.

CDR3 nucleotides: TGTGCCAGCAGTCTGGGAGCCATACTCTATGGCTACACCTTC. Translated: CASSLGAILYGYTF. The rearrangement uses TRBV12-3 or TRBV12-4 and TRBJ1-2; D call uncertain. The V end lost 5 bases, the J end lost 4 bases, and 14 bases lay between the germline ends. The CDR3 is made up of 14 amino acids.

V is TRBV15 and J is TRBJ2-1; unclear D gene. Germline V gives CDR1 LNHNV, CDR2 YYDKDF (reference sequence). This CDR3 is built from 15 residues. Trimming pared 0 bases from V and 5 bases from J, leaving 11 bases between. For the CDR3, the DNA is TGTGCCACCAGCAGAGACCCTTGGGAACACAATGAGCAGTTCTTC. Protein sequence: CATSRDPWEHNEQFF.